This record concerns one T cell receptor (beta chain) sequence. Its antigen is unknown. No base qualities exist here, and no much larger clone lies one base off it. As encoded in the germline V gene, CDR1 is MNHEY while CDR2 is SVGAGI. The CDR3 runs 14 amino acids, cysteine and phenylalanine included. Only the CDR3 DNA stays, 42 bases, in frame from base 1. Here V drops 0 bases and J drops 2 bases, and the junction holds 1 base not matched to any gene. Reading the label with the study, this specimen's time point is: cells obtained before transplantation from donor or recipient. CD3+CD4+ and CD3+CD8+ populations were FACS-sorted from unstimulated pre-transplant donor and recipient cells taken from spleen or lymph nodes. This record comes from a study of graft-versus-host responses after intestinal transplantation (TCRdb year 2021). In the study overall: The transplants that recipients got were multivisceral, liver-intestinal, or isolated intestinal. Graft-versus-host and host-versus-graft alloreactive T cell clones were tracked in the graft, circulation and bone marrow after intestinal transplantation using bulk TCR-beta CDR3 sequencing. The cohort enrolled about two dozen intestinal transplant recipients including one retransplant, and a few patients lacking pretransplant specimens were excluded. Every recipient was given anti-thymocyte globulin induction, then maintenance tacrolimus and steroids for about 3 years. Instead of going to the commercial service, samples from a few later patients were sequenced in-house on an Illumina MiSeq and processed with MiXCR. To identify alloreactive clones, pre-transplant mixed lymphocyte reaction products were sequenced and compared with unstimulated pre-transplant donor and recipient T cells. A peak of at least 4% donor T cells among recipient peripheral blood mononuclear cells was the definition used for donor T cell macrochimerism.

Beyond this particular receptor, the publication reports: In patients with donor T cell macrochimerism, the allografts had high GvH to HvG T cell clonal ratios. Conclusions were limited by the relatively low number and heterogeneity of intestinal transplant patients. GvH clones were detected in recipient bone marrow, and some of these GvH clones were observed earlier in ileal mucosa or blood, consistent with an intestinal mucosal origin. Early after transplant, peak levels of circulating GvH clones were found to be associated with declines in HvG clones.

Library preparation used the immunoSEQ multiplex PCR assay. In most patients, genomic DNA was isolated using the Qiagen DNeasy Blood and Tissue Kit and sent frozen to Adaptive Biotechnologies for TCR sequencing. For most patients, high-throughput TCR-beta CDR3 sequencing of genomic DNA was performed by Adaptive Biotechnologies. Concerning the study's data processing: TCR sequencing data were retrieved from Adaptive's ImmunoSEQ software for roughly 20 patients, whereas a few other patients were processed with MiXCR and VDJtools. CD4 versus CD8 sorting errors were corrected by removing sequences found in both subsets at a frequency ratio below 5:1. Because the origin of CDR3 nucleotide sequences shared between donor and recipient could not be assigned, those sequences were removed. To count as alloreactive, a clone needed at least 2-fold expansion over unstimulated cells and a minimum CFSE-low frequency of 0.002% (template counts) or 0.001% (read counts). Clones detected in sequenced pre-transplant spleen, lymph node, or MLR CFSE-low populations of the donor or recipient were defined as mappable. The cumulative frequency of alloreactive clones was calculated as a percentage of all sequences, weighted by copy number. TCRdb retrieved this table from immuneACCESS and kept in-frame rearrangements only. Not all clones are present; in checked studies, unresolved V genes account for under half, and no reason is known for the remainder. V and J calls and clone size are those listed in that table; D and trimming were worked out from the DNA. This sample holds some 48,000 clones; around 85% were observed only once. In total, the top ten clones hold less than 0.55% of the sample.

The clonotype was recovered from a human donor who was the organ donor for an intestinal transplant. This material consisted of unstimulated CD4+ T cells sorted from spleen or lymph node cells, taken before transplant. The chain employs TRBV6-5 and TRBJ2-7, with 7 junctional bases fitting TRBD1. The CDR3 amino acid sequence is: CASSYSTGTYEQYF. The sequenced DNA is TGTGCCAGCAGTTACTCGACAGGGACCTACGAGCAGTACTTC.